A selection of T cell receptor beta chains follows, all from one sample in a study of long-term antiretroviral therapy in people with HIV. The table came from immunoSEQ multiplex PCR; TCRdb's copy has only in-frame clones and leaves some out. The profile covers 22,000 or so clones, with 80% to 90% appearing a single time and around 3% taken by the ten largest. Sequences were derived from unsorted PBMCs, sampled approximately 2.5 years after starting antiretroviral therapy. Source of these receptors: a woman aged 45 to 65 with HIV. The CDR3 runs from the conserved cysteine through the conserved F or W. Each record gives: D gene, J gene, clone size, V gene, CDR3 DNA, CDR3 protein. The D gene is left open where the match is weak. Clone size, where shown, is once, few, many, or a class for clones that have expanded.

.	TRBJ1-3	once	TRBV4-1	TGCGCCAGCAGCCAAATCGGATTCTCTGGAAACACCATATATTTT	CASSQIGFSGNTIYF
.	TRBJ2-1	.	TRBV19	TGTGCCAGTAGTATAAAGGTCGCTCTTGAGCAGTTCTTC	CASSIKVALEQFF
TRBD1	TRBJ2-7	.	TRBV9	TGTGCCAGCAGCGTAGGACAGGGATTCTACGAGCAGTACTTC	CASSVGQGFYEQYF
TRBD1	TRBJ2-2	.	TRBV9	TGTGCCAGCTCCGGGACAGGGGGCTCCGGGGAGCTGTTTTTT	CASSGTGGSGELFF
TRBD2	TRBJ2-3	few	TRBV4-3	TGCGCCAGCAGCCAAGATGGGACTAGCGTAACAGATACGCAGTATTTT	CASSQDGTSVTDTQYF
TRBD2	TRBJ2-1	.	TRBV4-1	TGCGCCAGCAGTTACGCCGGGACTAGCGGGTACAATGAGCAGTTCTTC	CASSYAGTSGYNEQFF
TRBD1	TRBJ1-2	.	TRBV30	TGTGCCTGGAGTGTACAGGGGCAGGGCATTGGCTACACCTTC	CAWSVQGQGIGYTF
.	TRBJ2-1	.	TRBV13	TGTGCCAGCAGCTTAGGAAACATAGTCAATGAGCAGTTCTTC	CASSLGNIVNEQFF
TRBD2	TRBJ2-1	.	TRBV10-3	TGTGCCATCAGTGAAATGGGACTAGCGGGAGTCGGGGCGGAATCCTACAATGAGCAGTTCTTC	CAISEMGLAGVGAESYNEQFF
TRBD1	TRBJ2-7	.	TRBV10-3	TGTGCCATCAGTGCGGGACAGGCGAGATACGAGCAGTACTTC	CAISAGQARYEQYF
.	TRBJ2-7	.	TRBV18	TGTGCCAGCTCACCAACTAACCCCTACGAGCAGTACTTC	CASSPTNPYEQYF
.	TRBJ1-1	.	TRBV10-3	TGTGCCATCGCCGATTTTGGACAGCGTATGAACACTGAAGCTTTCTTT	CAIADFGQRMNTEAFF
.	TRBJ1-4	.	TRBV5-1	TGCGCCAGCGGGAAGGACGGCAGCCATGAAAAACTGTTTTTT	CASGKDGSHEKLFF
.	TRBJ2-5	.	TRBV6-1	TGTGCCAGCAGTGAATGGGGGAACACTCCCCAAGAGACCCAGTACTTC	CASSEWGNTPQETQYF
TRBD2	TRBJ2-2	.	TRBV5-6	TGTGCCAGCAGCTACCCGGGGACTAGCGTTGGAGAGGGGGAGCTGTTTTTT	CASSYPGTSVGEGELFF
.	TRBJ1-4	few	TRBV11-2	TGTGCCAGCAGCCCACCGAGGTCAACTAATGAAAAACTGTTTTTT	CASSPPRSTNEKLFF
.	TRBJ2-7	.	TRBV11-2	TGTGCCAGCAGCTTAGATGGTTTCGAGCAGTACTTC	CASSLDGFEQYF
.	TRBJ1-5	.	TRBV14	TGTGCCAGCAGCCAAGATCGAGTCGCGGGCAGAAGTATCCTTAGCAATCAGCCCCAGCATTTT	CASSQDRVAGRSILSNQPQHF
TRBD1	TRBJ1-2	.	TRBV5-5	TGTGCCAGCAGCTTGGCCCCAGGACAGGAGTATGGCTACACCTTC	CASSLAPGQEYGYTF
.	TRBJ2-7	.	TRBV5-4	TGTGCCAGCAGCGCCGGGACGTCACCCTACGAGCAGTACTTC	CASSAGTSPYEQYF
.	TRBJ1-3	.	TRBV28	TGTGCCAGCAGCTCCCCGGGACTCAAGTCTGGAAACACCATATATTTT	CASSSPGLKSGNTIYF
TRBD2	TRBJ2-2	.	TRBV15	TGTGCCACCAGCAGAGGGGAGCGGGAGGCAACCGGGGAGCTGTTTTTT	CATSRGEREATGELFF
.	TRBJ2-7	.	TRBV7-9	TGTGCCAGCAGCCCGCCGGCAGGCATCTCCTACGAGCAGTACTTC	CASSPPAGISYEQYF
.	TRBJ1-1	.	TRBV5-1	TGCGCCAGCAGCTTTGGGGGGAACACTGAAGCTTTCTTT	CASSFGGNTEAFF
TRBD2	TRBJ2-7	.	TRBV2	TGTGCCAGCGATATAGCGGGAGGGCCAGGGGGATACTTC	CASDIAGGPGGYF
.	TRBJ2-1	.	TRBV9	TGTGCCAGCAGCGTAGGAGGCAGGGTAAATGAGCAGTTCTTC	CASSVGGRVNEQFF
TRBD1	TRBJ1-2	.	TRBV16	TGTGCCAGCAGCCAATCGGTGGAGGGGGCGTATGGCTACACCTTC	CASSQSVEGAYGYTF
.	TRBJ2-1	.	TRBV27	TGTGCCAGCAGTTTCGGAGAGGCGGTCTACAATGAGCAGTTCTTC	CASSFGEAVYNEQFF
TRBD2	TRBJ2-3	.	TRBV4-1	TGCGCCAGCAGCCAGCCCGGGACTATTAACGGTGAAAGGGATACGCAGTATTTT	CASSQPGTINGERDTQYF
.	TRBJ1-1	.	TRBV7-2	TGTGCCAGCAGCTTATTCCCGGGAATCACTGAAGCTTTCTTT	CASSLFPGITEAFF
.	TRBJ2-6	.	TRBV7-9	TGTGCCAGCAGCTTCTTAGCGGCCTACTCTGGGGCCAACGTCCTGACTTTC	CASSFLAAYSGANVLTF
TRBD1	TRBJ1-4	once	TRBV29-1	TGCAGCGTAGAAGAAGGGACAGCCAAAGATGAAAAACTGTTTTTT	CSVEEGTAKDEKLFF
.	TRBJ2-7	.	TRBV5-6	TGTGCCAGCAGCTTGGTCGGCTACGAGCAGTACTTC	CASSLVGYEQYF
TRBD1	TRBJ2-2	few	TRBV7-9	TGTGCCAGCAGCTCCCGGACAGGGGTCACCGGGGAGCTGTTTTTT	CASSSRTGVTGELFF
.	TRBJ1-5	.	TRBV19	TGTGCCAGCCTTGGGCAGGGGAGAAGCAATCAGCCCCAGCATTTT	CASLGQGRSNQPQHF
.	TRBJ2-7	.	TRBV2	TGTGCCAGCAAGGCTAGCGCCTCCTACGAGCAGTACTTC	CASKASASYEQYF
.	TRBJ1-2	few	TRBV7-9	TGTGCCAGCAGTACATCTCCGGACGGACGCTATGGCTACACCTTC	CASSTSPDGRYGYTF
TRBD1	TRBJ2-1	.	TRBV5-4	TGTGCCAGCAGCCCGGACAGGGGCGCCTACAATGAGCAGTTCTTC	CASSPDRGAYNEQFF
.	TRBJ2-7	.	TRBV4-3	TGCGCCAGCAGCCAAGTGGCGGGCACCGAGCAGTACTTC	CASSQVAGTEQYF
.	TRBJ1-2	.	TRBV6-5	TGTGCCAGCACCACGGGAGCCTATGGCTACACCTTC	CASTTGAYGYTF
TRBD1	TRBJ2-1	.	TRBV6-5	TGTGCCAGCGCTTGGCTAGGACAGGGTAGTGAGCAGTTCTTC	CASAWLGQGSEQFF
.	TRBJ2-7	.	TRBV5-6	TGTGCCAGCAGCTTTTTCGGGTTTGACTTGCCCTACGAGCAGTACTTC	CASSFFGFDLPYEQYF
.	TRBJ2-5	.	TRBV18	TGTGCCAGCTCGAACAGGGATAGTCGAGAGACCCAGTACTTC	CASSNRDSRETQYF
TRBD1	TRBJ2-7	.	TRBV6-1	TGTGCCAGCAGAGGGACAGGGGGCTTCGCGCAGTACTTC	CASRGTGGFAQYF
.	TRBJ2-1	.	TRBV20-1	TGCAGTGCGGGTCATAATGAGCAGTTCTTC	CSAGHNEQFF
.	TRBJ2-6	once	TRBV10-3	TGTGCCACTAACTCTGGGGCCAACGTCCTGACTTTC	CATNSGANVLTF
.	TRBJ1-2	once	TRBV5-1	TGCGCCAGCAGCTTTGGGGGCAGGGCGGATGGCTACACCTTC	CASSFGGRADGYTF
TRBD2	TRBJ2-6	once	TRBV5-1	TGCGCCAGCAGCATTACTAGCGGGAGAATTGCTGGGGCCAACGTCCTGACTTTC	CASSITSGRIAGANVLTF
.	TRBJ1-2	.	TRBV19	TGTGCCAGTATTCCGCCGAAGAGTGGTTCTCTTGGGGATGGCTACACCTTC	CASIPPKSGSLGDGYTF
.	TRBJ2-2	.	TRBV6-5	TGTGCCAGCAGTTATGGGTCCGGGGAGCTGTTTTTT	CASSYGSGELFF
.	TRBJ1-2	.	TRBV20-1	TGCAGTGGGACCGGGCCAACCTTC	CSGTGPTF
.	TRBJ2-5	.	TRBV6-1	TGTGCCAGCATGGATGGAGAAGAGACCCAGTACTTC	CASMDGEETQYF